The 11 T cell receptor beta chains reported below all come from one sample, sequenced in a study of cytomegalovirus exposure and HLA in healthy donors. It was with 60 Vbeta and 13 Jbeta primers that the PCR ran. The repertoire was sequenced with immunoSEQ multiplex PCR; TCRdb's copy has only in-frame clones and lacks some. The table shows approximately 130,000 clones, with 85% occurring only once. The sample taken for sequencing was PBMCs. The receptors here all came from a woman aged 25-40 years in good health and CMV-seropositive.

The V call is TRBV6-5, the J call TRBJ2-2; D possibly corresponds to TRBD2 (5 bases). The CDR3 length is 16 residues. Trimming cost V 1 base and J 4 bases, with 13 bases left between them. Looked up from germline, CDR1 is MNHEY and CDR2 is SVGAGI. The CDR3 DNA sequence: TGTGCCAGCAGTTACTTCGGGGTAGGGATCACCGGGGAGCTGTTTTTT. This encodes CASSYFGVGITGELFF.

This rearrangement joins TRBV5-8 to TRBJ1-1; D remains unclear. Germline V gene lookup returns CDR1 SGHTS and CDR2 YDEGEE. The V end was cut by 0 bases, the J end by 5 bases, with 8 bases between. This CDR3 comprises 13 residues. The CDR3 sequence: CASSLVGVTEAFF. The CDR3 nucleotides read TGTGCCAGCAGCTTGGTGGGAGTAACTGAAGCTTTCTTT.

V is TRBV14 and J is TRBJ1-1; perhaps TRBD1 as D (5 bases). The CDR3 has 16 residues. The germline V gene has CDR1 SGHDN and CDR2 FVKESK. Deletions cut 4 bases from V and 0 bases from J, with 15 bases between. CDR3 nucleotides: TGTGCCAGCAGCCCCCTGGAGGGGAGGGTGAACACTGAAGCTTTCTTT. It encodes CASSPLEGRVNTEAFF.

This sequence joins TRBV6-1 and TRBJ2-7; D is possibly TRBD2 (6 bases). Trimming shortened V by 3 bases and J by 2 bases, and 14 bases separated the two germline ends. From germline, CDR1 is MNHNS and CDR2 SASEGT. This CDR3 has 15 residues. The CDR3 here is CASSDPAGGAYEQYF. The DNA for the CDR3 is TGTGCCAGCAGTGATCCAGCGGGCGGGGCCTACGAGCAGTACTTC.

The J gene is TRBJ2-5, the V gene TRBV2; 7 bases agree with TRBD1. The CDR3 covers 13 residues. J lost 5 bases, V lost 8 bases, and 8 bases had no gene match. Germline CDR1 reads SNHLY; CDR2 reads FYNNEI. Here the CDR3 reads CASSRGGVETQYF. The CDR3 nucleotides are TGTGCCAGCTCCAGAGGGGGCGTGGAGACCCAGTACTTC.

V usage is TRBV6-1 and J usage is TRBJ2-7, with 9 positions matching TRBD2. V was pared by 2 bases and J by 6 bases, with 14 bases of the junction left unmatched. This CDR3 has 17 residues. CDR1 MNHNS and CDR2 SASEGT come from the germline V gene. The DNA for the CDR3 is TGTGCCAGCAGTGAAAGAGTAGCGGGAGTAGGTTATCGCGAGCAGTACTTC. It yields the protein CASSERVAGVGYREQYF.

CDR3 sequence: CASTLGASGLETQYF. The CDR3 DNA sequence: TGTGCCAGCACCCTCGGGGCTAGCGGGCTAGAGACCCAGTACTTC. V is TRBV28 and J is TRBJ2-5, with 8 bases that match TRBD2. Germline CDR1 is MDHEN and CDR2 is SYDVKM. With 7 bases clipped from V and 4 bases from J, the junction kept 11 bases outside the gene matches. The CDR3 consists of 15 residues. Based on the CDR3 plus reference TRBV28 and TRBJ2-5, the full variable domain is DVKVTQSSRYLVKRTGEKVFLECVQDMDHENMFWYRQDPGLGLRLIYFSYDVKMKEKGDIPEGYSVSREKKERFSLILESASTNQTSMYLCASTLGASGLETQYFGPGTRLLVL.

Here the CDR3 reads CASSEGPYGYTF. The DNA for the CDR3 is TGTGCCAGCAGTGAGGGGCCTTATGGCTACACCTTC. The chain has TRBV2 and TRBJ1-2; a weak D match, TRBD1 (5 bases). The CDR3 consists of 12 residues. V dropped 3 bases and J dropped 5 bases, with 7 bases sitting between them. From germline, CDR1 is SNHLY and CDR2 FYNNEI.

The J gene is TRBJ2-2, the V gene TRBV5-1; perhaps TRBD1 as D (6 bases). The CDR3 is made up of 15 amino acids. Trimming cost V 4 bases and J 1 base, with 11 bases left between them. Germline values: CDR1 SGHRS, CDR2 YFSETQ. CDR3 residues: CASSAADRNTGELFF. In nucleotides, the CDR3 is TGCGCCAGCAGCGCCGCGGACAGGAACACCGGGGAGCTGTTTTTT.

The chain joins TRBV5-4 to TRBJ2-6; D may be TRBD2 (5 bases). V lost 4 bases to trimming and J lost 1 base, with 12 bases between them. Germline CDR1 and CDR2: SGHNT and YYREEE (reference sequence). This CDR3 region has 16 residues. Here the CDR3 reads CASSPSSYSGANVLTF. The CDR3 nucleotides are TGTGCCAGCAGCCCTAGCTCTTATTCTGGGGCCAACGTCCTGACTTTC.

This chain connects TRBV23-1 to TRBJ2-3; D gene ambiguous. TRBV23-1 is given ORF status, its function remaining uncertain. The ends were cut back, 0 bases at V and 5 bases at J, with 18 bases in the middle. The CDR3 consists of 17 residues. Here the CDR3 reads CASSQSPSHHRKDTQYF. The DNA for the CDR3 is TGCGCCAGCAGTCAATCGCCCAGTCACCACAGAAAAGATACGCAGTATTTT.